This T cell receptor beta chain is from a study of T cell responses to AZD1222 COVID-19 vaccine. Repertoires were generated with immunoSEQ multiplex PCR, while TCRdb's copy carries only in-frame clones and drops some. Of 95,000 to 150,000 clones detected, 80% to 90% appear once; the ten largest clones hold more than 5.5%. The CDR3 length is 13 residues. The V gene's germline CDR1 is LGHNA and CDR2 YSLEER. V lost 1 base and J lost 7, with 10 bases in between. The clonotype comes from an adult in good health. The genes are TRBV4-3 and TRBJ1-1; D gene unclear. Material: peripheral blood, obtained on day 0 of AZD1222 vaccination. The CDR3 nucleotides read TGCGCCAGCAGCCAAGTTTTGGGGTATGAAGCTTTCTTT. Encoded protein: CASSQVLGYEAFF.